Listed below are T cell receptor beta chains from one sample, sequenced in a study of blood T cells in healthy people across ages. TCRdb processed the 5' RACE reads anew with MiXCR; each CDR3 protein has one entry. The table lists about 900,000 distinct CDR3 sequences, 55% to 65% of them singletons. Sequenced material: blood. These receptors came from a man aged 25 to 40 in good health. Each CDR3 is given with its conserved first and last residue. The D gene is left open where the match is weak. Clone size is not always given. Where it is, it says once, few, many or a class for expanded clones.

size: NA; J: TRBJ2-5; D: NA; V: TRBV20-1; CDR3: CSATHSNRQIEETQYF; DNA: TGCAGTGCAACCCATTCCAATAGACAGATAGAAGAGACCCAGTACTTC
size: few; J: TRBJ2-7; D: TRBD1; V: TRBV7-2; CDR3: CASSHGQDSYEQYF; DNA: TGTGCCAGCAGCCATGGACAGGACTCCTACGAGCAGTACTTC
size: NA; J: TRBJ2-1; D: TRBD1; V: TRBV29-1; CDR3: CSVDRGLNGEQFF; DNA: TGCAGCGTCGACAGGGGTCTTAACGGTGAGCAGTTCTTC
size: NA; J: TRBJ2-1; D: NA; V: TRBV15; CDR3: CATSRDKDWQETQFF; DNA: TGTGCCACCAGCAGAGATAAGGATTGGCAAGAGACCCAGTTCTTC
size: few; J: TRBJ1-2; D: TRBD1; V: TRBV4-2; CDR3: CASSQDPGGDYGYTF; DNA: TGTGCCAGCAGCCAAGACCCAGGGGGTGACTATGGCTACACCTTC
size: NA; J: TRBJ2-4; D: NA; V: TRBV28; CDR3: CASSSTGTIDEQYF; DNA: TGTGCCAGCAGTTCTACAGGGACTATTGATGAGCAGTACTTC
size: NA; J: TRBJ2-2; D: TRBD1; V: TRBV30; CDR3: CAWNDRGAGELFF; DNA: TGTGCCTGGAACGACAGGGGGGCCGGGGAGCTGTTTTTT
size: NA; J: TRBJ1-1; D: TRBD1; V: TRBV29-1; CDR3: CSAWDRGNTEAFF; DNA: TGCAGCGCCTGGGACAGGGGGAACACTGAAGCTTTCTTT
size: NA; J: TRBJ1-6; D: NA; V: TRBV5-5; CDR3: CASSLAGSLNSPLHF; DNA: TGTGCCAGCAGCTTGGCGGGCAGCCTTAATTCACCCCTCCACTTT
size: NA; J: TRBJ2-5; D: TRBD2; V: TRBV3-1; CDR3: CASSQMSGGQEVQYF; DNA: TGTGCCAGCAGCCAAATGAGCGGGGGCCAGGAGGTCCAGTACTTC
size: few; J: TRBJ1-2; D: TRBD1; V: TRBV5-1; CDR3: CASSLEGQIYGYTF; DNA: TGCGCCAGCAGCTTGGAGGGACAGATCTATGGCTACACCTTC
size: NA; J: TRBJ1-1; D: NA; V: TRBV28; CDR3: CASSLPTAPREAFF; DNA: TGTGCCAGCAGTTTACCCACAGCCCCCCGGGAAGCTTTCTTT
size: once; J: TRBJ1-5; D: NA; V: TRBV20-1; CDR3: CSAASIARQPNQPQHF; DNA: TGCAGTGCCGCCTCCATTGCTCGACAGCCCAATCAGCCCCAGCATTTT
size: NA; J: TRBJ2-1; D: TRBD2; V: TRBV9; CDR3: CASRLAGDYDEQFF; DNA: TGTGCCAGCAGGTTGGCGGGGGATTATGATGAGCAGTTCTTC
size: once; J: TRBJ2-1; D: NA; V: TRBV4-2; CDR3: CASSHVNEQFF; DNA: TGTGCCAGCAGCCACGTGAATGAGCAGTTCTTC
size: once; J: TRBJ2-7; D: NA; V: TRBV7-9; CDR3: CASSPNGPTYEQYF; DNA: TGTGCCAGCAGCCCGAACGGACCGACTTACGAGCAGTACTTC
size: NA; J: TRBJ2-1; D: NA; V: TRBV7-2; CDR3: CASSWRQGGYEQFF; DNA: TGTGCCAGCAGCTGGCGACAGGGAGGCTATGAGCAGTTCTTC
size: NA; J: TRBJ2-1; D: NA; V: TRBV7-3; CDR3: CASSWGRQSSYNEQFF; DNA: TGTGCCAGCAGCTGGGGACGGCAAAGCTCCTACAATGAGCAGTTCTTC
size: NA; J: TRBJ2-7; D: NA; V: TRBV29-1; CDR3: CSVRGVPEQYF; DNA: TGCAGCGTGAGGGGTGTCCCCGAGCAGTACTTC
size: NA; J: TRBJ2-2; D: NA; V: TRBV7-2; CDR3: CASSLVLARNTGELFF; DNA: TGTGCCAGCAGCTTAGTTCTAGCGAGGAACACCGGGGAGCTGTTTTTT
size: few; J: TRBJ2-5; D: NA; V: TRBV29-1; CDR3: CSVEVGGRTAGETQYF; DNA: TGCAGCGTTGAAGTTGGGGGGCGGACTGCCGGAGAGACCCAGTACTTC
size: NA; J: TRBJ2-5; D: TRBD1; V: TRBV2; CDR3: CASSVPTGGVETQYF; DNA: TGTGCCAGCAGTGTTCCGACAGGGGGAGTGGAGACCCAGTACTTC
size: NA; J: TRBJ2-7; D: TRBD2; V: TRBV7-2; CDR3: CASSLVAGGPVPEQYF; DNA: TGTGCCAGCAGCTTAGTAGCGGGGGGGCCGGTTCCTGAGCAGTACTTC
size: NA; J: TRBJ2-5; D: NA; V: TRBV27; CDR3: CATSRLSRETQYF; DNA: TGTGCCACCTCGCGCCTGAGTCGAGAGACCCAGTACTTC
size: NA; J: TRBJ2-3; D: NA; V: TRBV24-1; CDR3: CATSDAGLDTQYF; DNA: TGTGCCACCAGTGATGCAGGGTTGGATACGCAGTATTTT
size: few; J: TRBJ2-2; D: TRBD1; V: TRBV5-6; CDR3: CASRQGATGELFF; DNA: TGTGCCAGCAGGCAGGGGGCCACCGGGGAGCTGTTTTTT
size: NA; J: TRBJ2-7; D: NA; V: TRBV4-2; CDR3: CANSQGVYEQYF; DNA: TGTGCCAACAGCCAAGGGGTTTACGAGCAGTACTTC
size: once; J: TRBJ1-6; D: NA; V: TRBV2; CDR3: CASNRDSPLHF; DNA: TGTGCCAGCAACAGGGATTCACCCCTCCACTTT
size: NA; J: TRBJ2-1; D: NA; V: TRBV9; CDR3: CASSPRQIQETQFF; DNA: TGTGCCAGCAGCCCTCGACAGATCCAAGAGACCCAGTTCTTC
size: few; J: TRBJ2-5; D: NA; V: TRBV15; CDR3: CATSRFRETQYF; DNA: TGTGCCACCAGCAGATTCCGGGAGACCCAGTACTTC
size: NA; J: TRBJ2-7; D: TRBD2; V: TRBV3-1; CDR3: CASSSAGTSGYEQYF; DNA: TGTGCCAGCAGCAGCGCCGGGACTAGCGGATACGAGCAGTACTTC
size: NA; J: TRBJ1-2; D: NA; V: TRBV9; CDR3: CASSPLEGSYGYTF; DNA: TGTGCCAGCAGCCCTCTGGAGGGGTCCTATGGCTACACCTTC
size: NA; J: TRBJ2-6; D: NA; V: TRBV25-1; CDR3: CASSEYESSGANVLTF; DNA: TGTGCCAGCAGTGAATATGAGAGCTCTGGGGCCAACGTCCTGACTTTC
size: NA; J: TRBJ2-5; D: TRBD2; V: TRBV28; CDR3: CASSPPWGGKETQYF; DNA: TGTGCCAGCAGCCCCCCATGGGGGGGAAAGGAGACCCAGTACTTC
size: NA; J: TRBJ2-3; D: TRBD2; V: TRBV6-2/TRBV6-3; CDR3: CASSLAGGPRDTQYF; DNA: TGTGCCAGCAGTCTAGCGGGGGGGCCGAGAGATACGCAGTATTTT
size: NA; J: TRBJ2-5; D: TRBD1; V: TRBV6-2/TRBV6-3; CDR3: CAIKQGAQETQYF; DNA: TGTGCCATCAAACAGGGGGCCCAAGAGACCCAGTACTTC
size: NA; J: TRBJ1-1; D: NA; V: TRBV7-9; CDR3: CASSPRFPPTLAEAFF; DNA: TGTGCCAGCAGCCCACGTTTTCCCCCGACCTTGGCTGAAGCTTTCTTT
size: NA; J: TRBJ1-5; D: NA; V: TRBV4-1; CDR3: CASSQDQWTVSNQPQHF; DNA: TGCGCCAGCAGCCAAGACCAATGGACAGTTAGCAATCAGCCCCAGCATTTT
size: NA; J: TRBJ2-4; D: NA; V: TRBV29-1; CDR3: CSVERANIQYF; DNA: TGCAGCGTTGAACGGGCAAACATTCAGTACTTC
size: once; J: TRBJ2-5; D: TRBD2; V: TRBV6-2/TRBV6-3; CDR3: CASSPGRGGRVRETQYF; DNA: TGTGCCAGCAGCCCTGGGCGGGGGGGCCGTGTCAGAGAGACCCAGTACTTC
size: NA; J: TRBJ2-7; D: NA; V: TRBV6-5; CDR3: CASSLSRDSAYEQYF; DNA: TGTGCCAGCAGTTTGAGCCGGGACTCGGCCTACGAGCAGTACTTC
size: NA; J: TRBJ2-3; D: TRBD1; V: TRBV7-3; CDR3: CASSRWGDRGPADTQYF; DNA: TGTGCCAGCAGCCGATGGGGGGACAGGGGGCCTGCAGATACGCAGTATTTT
size: once; J: TRBJ1-6; D: NA; V: TRBV6-1; CDR3: CASSEYLGNSPLHF; DNA: TGTGCCAGCAGTGAATATTTGGGGAATTCACCCCTCCACTTT
size: NA; J: TRBJ2-1; D: NA; V: TRBV5-5; CDR3: CASSLQRSLFYEQFF; DNA: TGTGCCAGCAGCTTGCAGCGGTCCCTGTTTTATGAGCAGTTCTTC
size: once; J: TRBJ1-6; D: NA; V: TRBV6-5; CDR3: CASSYLGDGVENSPLHF; DNA: TGTGCCAGCAGTTACCTCGGGGATGGGGTAGAAAATTCACCCCTCCACTTT
size: NA; J: TRBJ2-6; D: NA; V: TRBV20-1; CDR3: CSASPSSGANVLTF; DNA: TGCAGTGCTAGTCCCAGCTCTGGGGCCAACGTCCTGACTTTC
size: once; J: TRBJ2-1; D: NA; V: TRBV12-3/TRBV12-4; CDR3: CASSPRSWEQFF; DNA: TGTGCCAGCAGTCCCCGGTCGTGGGAGCAGTTCTTC
size: NA; J: TRBJ2-1; D: TRBD1; V: TRBV10-3; CDR3: CAINKQGAGNEQFF; DNA: TGTGCCATCAATAAACAGGGGGCGGGGAATGAGCAGTTCTTC
size: NA; J: TRBJ2-3; D: NA; V: TRBV6-1; CDR3: CASSLIRSAGTTDTQYF; DNA: TGTGCCAGCAGCCTAATACGGAGCGCGGGTACCACAGATACGCAGTATTTT
size: NA; J: TRBJ1-5; D: TRBD1; V: TRBV7-9; CDR3: CASSLDRANQPQHF; DNA: TGTGCCAGCAGCCTTGACAGGGCCAATCAGCCCCAGCATTTT
size: few; J: TRBJ1-6; D: NA; V: TRBV27; CDR3: CASSSSGQNYNSPLHF; DNA: TGTGCCAGCAGTTCGTCGGGGCAAAACTATAATTCACCCCTCCACTTT
size: NA; J: TRBJ2-1; D: NA; V: TRBV18; CDR3: CASSPVRAAYNEQFF; DNA: TGTGCCAGCTCACCGGTCCGAGCAGCCTACAATGAGCAGTTCTTC
size: NA; J: TRBJ2-6; D: NA; V: TRBV5-5; CDR3: CASRLNRQLSGANVLTF; DNA: TGTGCCAGCAGACTGAACCGACAGCTCTCTGGGGCCAACGTCCTGACTTTC
size: NA; J: TRBJ2-7; D: NA; V: TRBV7-2; CDR3: CASSSTGTEFGGEQYF; DNA: TGTGCCAGCAGCTCCACCGGGACCGAGTTCGGTGGCGAGCAGTACTTC
size: few; J: TRBJ2-1; D: TRBD1; V: TRBV6-2/TRBV6-3; CDR3: CASNKGARSYNEQFF; DNA: TGTGCCAGCAATAAGGGGGCAAGGTCCTACAATGAGCAGTTCTTC
size: few; J: TRBJ2-3; D: NA; V: TRBV2; CDR3: CASSPPREDTQYF; DNA: TGTGCCAGCAGCCCCCCCAGGGAAGATACGCAGTATTTT